This T cell receptor beta chain is from a study of blood T cells in healthy people across ages. The CDR3 is 14 residues long. V shed 6 bases and J shed 0 bases, with 11 bases lying between them. Germline V gene sequence: CDR1 MNHEY, CDR2 SMNVEV (reference sequence). The authors ran a second PCR of about 7 to 11 cycles using a sample-barcoded 5' primer and a J-beta primer mix. TCRdb itself ran the 5' RACE reads through MiXCR, one entry per CDR3 protein. The sample lists around 1,600,000 distinct CDR3 sequences; 42% were seen once. The receptor was derived from a woman in her late teens or twenties in good health. The material sequenced was blood. V gene TRBV27 combines with J gene TRBJ1-2, with a possible D match to TRBD1 (6 bases). The CDR3 nucleotides are TGTGCCAGCAGCGGACAGCCTACTAACTATGGCTACACCTTC. This encodes CASSGQPTNYGYTF.